This T cell receptor beta chain was sequenced in a study of T cell responses to AZD1222 COVID-19 vaccine. This CDR3 is 15 amino acids long. Germline V lookup: CDR1 LNHDA, CDR2 SQIVND (reference sequence). Unmatched junction bases numbered 14, after V lost 5 bases and J lost 10 bases. Here immunoSEQ multiplex PCR was the method, and the copy in TCRdb shows in-frame clones only, minus some. The table lists 200,000 to 300,000 clones, about 92% of them singletons. In the case of this clone: The antigen remains unidentified.

Regarding the study as a whole: Repertoires were obtained solely post-peak T cell response.

V is TRBV19 and J is TRBJ2-1, with TRBD1 matching 7 bases. This clonotype was sampled from an adult in good health. This specimen was peripheral blood, taken on day 0 of AZD1222 vaccination. DNA of the CDR3: TGTGCCAGTAGTGAGGGGGCCTATGTATCAAGGGAGCAGTTCTTC. Its protein is CASSEGAYVSREQFF.